This TCR beta chain was recorded in a study of T cell responses to AZD1222 COVID-19 vaccine. Remarks on this clone: Its antigen is not identified.

Using immunoSEQ multiplex PCR, the repertoire was profiled, and TCRdb retains in-frame clones only, with some absent. The sample holds 250,000 to 300,000 clones, almost 95% seen once. Study outcomes and limitations: Spike-wide coverage was observed for vaccine-associated CD4 TCRs, with dominant responses at 160-218 and 743-854. White British people made up most donors, females outnumbered males, and clonal diversity was possibly underestimated. Among those given AZD1222, only five or six were seropositive at baseline.

The germline V gene encodes CDR1 KGHDR and CDR2 SFDVKD. CDR3 length: 17 amino acids. J was trimmed by 4 bases and V by 3 bases; bases with no gene match: 6. This clonotype was obtained from an adult who received the AZD1222 COVID-19 vaccine. The source was peripheral blood, collected 28 days after the second AZD1222 dose. The genes are TRBV24-1 and TRBJ2-2; 11 nucleotides align to TRBD1. In DNA form, the CDR3 reads TGTGCCACCAGTGATCGACAGGGACAGGGGGGCACCGGGGAGCTGTTTTTT. Residues: CATSDRQGQGGTGELFF.